This T cell receptor beta chain was recovered during a study of human T cells and chemical hapten exposure. About the research overall: Cases of alopecia areata, totalis or universalis occurred in a predominantly female patient group. Small discrepancies in pooled library volume mainly accounted for the varying TCR yields per sample.

Whole-study findings and limits: TCRs exceeding a frequency of 1 in 1000 stayed unchanged under DPC sensitization. Compared to controls, expanded TCRs made significantly more large clusters of similar CDR3s.

Via MiXCR, TCRdb re-called the RACE reads, giving one row per CDR3 protein. The table records approximately 80,000 distinct CDR3 sequences, about 11% of them present only once. Remarks on this clonotype: The antigen is unknown.

Documented time point: patch test 1, 2 weeks after DPC sensitization. As to treatment: therapeutic diphenylcyclopropenone sensitization with weekly scalp DPC. The sequence derives from a woman aged 45-60 years with alopecia areata. Some clones in this sample may be carry-over from other donors' samples. The starting material was whole blood, obtained in connection with sensitization to the hapten diphenylcyclopropenone (DPC).

This CDR3 is CASSSEGTGSSPLHF. CDR3 bases: TGTGCCAGCAGTTCTGAAGGGACGGGGAGCTCACCCCTCCACTTT. The chain recombines TRBV2 with TRBJ1-6; a weak D match, TRBD1 (5 bases). Per the germline V gene, CDR1 is SNHLY and CDR2 is FYNNEI. CDR3 length equals 15 residues. V was clipped by 5 bases and J by 10 bases, with 18 bases between them.